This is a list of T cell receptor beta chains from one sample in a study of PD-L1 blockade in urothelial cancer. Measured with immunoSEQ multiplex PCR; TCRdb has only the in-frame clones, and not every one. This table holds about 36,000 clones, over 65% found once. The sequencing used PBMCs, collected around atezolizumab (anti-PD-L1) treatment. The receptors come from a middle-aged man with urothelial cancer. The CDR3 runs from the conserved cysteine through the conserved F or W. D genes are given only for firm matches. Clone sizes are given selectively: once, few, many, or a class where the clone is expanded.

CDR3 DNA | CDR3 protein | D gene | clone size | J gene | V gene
TGTGCCAGTAGGCCAACAGGGTGGAATCAGCCCCAGCATTTT | CASRPTGWNQPQHF | - | - | TRBJ1-5 | TRBV19
TGTGCCAGCAGTCTTGGCGGCGGGGGCGGGAACACTGAAGCTTTCTTT | CASSLGGGGGNTEAFF | - | - | TRBJ1-1 | TRBV28
TGTGCCAGCAGTGGGGCGTCGCTGGGCAATGAGCAGTTCTTC | CASSGASLGNEQFF | - | - | TRBJ2-1 | TRBV9
TGTGCCAGCTCACCTCGGGCGGGGACAGGGGCCAACAATGAGCAGTTCTTC | CASSPRAGTGANNEQFF | TRBD1 | - | TRBJ2-1 | TRBV18
TGTGCCAGTAGTATAGATCGAGGGTACGAGCAGTACTTC | CASSIDRGYEQYF | - | - | TRBJ2-7 | TRBV19
TGCGCCAGCAGCTGGGGACTAGCGGGAGCATACAATGAGCAGTTCTTC | CASSWGLAGAYNEQFF | TRBD2 | - | TRBJ2-1 | TRBV5-1
TGCGCCAGCAGCCCGGGAAGCCCCAACGAGCAGTACTTC | CASSPGSPNEQYF | - | - | TRBJ2-7 | TRBV5-1
TGTGCCAGCAGTTACTCCGACTGGGCGGGAACTGAAGCTTTCTTT | CASSYSDWAGTEAFF | - | - | TRBJ1-1 | TRBV6-5
TGTGCCAGCAGCGTTTTAGCGGGGGACTACGAGCAGTACTTC | CASSVLAGDYEQYF | TRBD2 | - | TRBJ2-7 | TRBV5-6
TGTGCCAGCAGCCTAATCATAGGGGGCTACGACAATGAGCAGTTCTTC | CASSLIIGGYDNEQFF | TRBD1 | - | TRBJ2-1 | TRBV11-2
TGTGCCAGCAGCCGCGGGACAGGGGAAGCCTACGAGCAGTACTTC | CASSRGTGEAYEQYF | TRBD1 | - | TRBJ2-7 | TRBV7-3
TGTGCCAGCAGCTTGGGACTAGCGGGATCCGCCGAGCAGTACTTC | CASSLGLAGSAEQYF | TRBD2 | once | TRBJ2-7 | TRBV7-8
TGTGCCAGCAGCCCGTTGGGCGACACTGAAGCTTTCTTT | CASSPLGDTEAFF | - | few | TRBJ1-1 | TRBV7-9
TGTGCCAGCAGTGATTCCGGGACTAGCGAGTACGAGCAGTACTTC | CASSDSGTSEYEQYF | TRBD2 | once | TRBJ2-7 | TRBV25-1
TGTGCCAGTAGTCCCATCCAGGGGGAAGCGAGCAATCAGCCCCAGCATTTT | CASSPIQGEASNQPQHF | TRBD1 | - | TRBJ1-5 | TRBV19
TGTGCCAGCAGACCTTTGGGACAGTCGCATGGCTACACCTTC | CASRPLGQSHGYTF | TRBD1 | once | TRBJ1-2 | TRBV28
TGTGCCAGCTGGACGGGGGGAGGGGACGGCTACACCTTC | CASWTGGGDGYTF | - | - | TRBJ1-2 | TRBV7-9
TGTGCCAGCAGCTTGGGAGGATCTTTTTATGGCTACACCTTC | CASSLGGSFYGYTF | - | - | TRBJ1-2 | TRBV5-5
TGTGCCTGGGAAGGACAGGGTTGGTTCAATGAGCAGTTCTTC | CAWEGQGWFNEQFF | TRBD1 | - | TRBJ2-1 | TRBV30
TGTGCCAGCAACACAGGGGAGACCCAGTACTTC | CASNTGETQYF | - | - | TRBJ2-5 | TRBV7-9
TGTGCCAGCAGCTTAGACGGGCGTAGCGATGAGCAGTTCTTC | CASSLDGRSDEQFF | - | - | TRBJ2-1 | TRBV7-9
TGTGCCACCAGCCAACTAGACAATGAGCAGTTCTTC | CATSQLDNEQFF | - | - | TRBJ2-1 | TRBV15
TGTGCCAGCAGTTTTGGCTTTATAACAGATACGCAGTATTTT | CASSFGFITDTQYF | - | - | TRBJ2-3 | TRBV27
TGTGCCAGCAAGGTCTTCTTGCGGGGAGTAGCCAAAAACATTCAGTACTTC | CASKVFLRGVAKNIQYF | - | - | TRBJ2-4 | TRBV6-7
TGCGCCAGCAGCCGGACTAGGCTGGCCGATACGCAGTATTTT | CASSRTRLADTQYF | TRBD2 | - | TRBJ2-3 | TRBV4-1
TGTGCCAGCAGCTCCACGGGACTAGCATACAATGAGCAGTTCTTC | CASSSTGLAYNEQFF | TRBD2 | - | TRBJ2-1 | TRBV7-3
TGTGCCAGCAGCGCCGTGACAGGGGATAACTATGGCTACACCTTC | CASSAVTGDNYGYTF | TRBD1 | - | TRBJ1-2 | TRBV9
TGTGCCAGCAGCTTAAGTAGCGGGAGGGCAGATACGCAGTATTTT | CASSLSSGRADTQYF | TRBD2 | - | TRBJ2-3 | TRBV5-6
TGTGCCAGCTCACCAAGAGGGACAGGCCTCATCTCTGGAAACACCATATATTTT | CASSPRGTGLISGNTIYF | TRBD1 | - | TRBJ1-3 | TRBV18
TGCGCCAGCAGCCCCGGCGGGGGCTACGAGCAGTACTTC | CASSPGGGYEQYF | TRBD2 | - | TRBJ2-7 | TRBV4-1
TGTGCCACCAGCAGAAGGGGGTTGGATGAGACCCAGTACTTC | CATSRRGLDETQYF | - | - | TRBJ2-5 | TRBV15
TGTGCCTGGAGAACAGGACTAGCGGGAGGGTGGCAGTTCTTC | CAWRTGLAGGWQFF | TRBD2 | once | TRBJ2-1 | TRBV30
TGTGCCAGCAGTTTAAACCCCCAAGGACGGATTCTAGCGGGACCCTCCTACGAGCAGTACTTC | CASSLNPQGRILAGPSYEQYF | TRBD2 | few | TRBJ2-7 | TRBV28
TGTGCCAGCAGCGCTGGACAGTACAATGAGCAGTTCTTC | CASSAGQYNEQFF | - | - | TRBJ2-1 | TRBV28
TGTGCCAGCAGTTCCCCCCAGGGACAGGGCAAAGCTAACTATGGCTACACCTTC | CASSSPQGQGKANYGYTF | TRBD1 | - | TRBJ1-2 | TRBV28
TGCGCCAGCAGCTTGGGACTAGCGGGAATTGGCACAGATACGCAGTATTTT | CASSLGLAGIGTDTQYF | TRBD2 | - | TRBJ2-3 | TRBV5-1
TGTGCCAGCAGCTTCGGGACAGCTCTCGAGACCCAGTACTTC | CASSFGTALETQYF | TRBD1 | few | TRBJ2-5 | TRBV9
TGTGCCAGCGGGGAAGCCGGGACAGGGAGCACTGAAGCTTTCTTT | CASGEAGTGSTEAFF | TRBD1 | few | TRBJ1-1 | TRBV27
TGTGCCAGTAGATTCGGGGTCTCCAATAGCAATGAGCAGTTCTTC | CASRFGVSNSNEQFF | - | - | TRBJ2-1 | TRBV19
TGTGCCAGCAGTTACAGAGGACTAGAATACAATGAGCAGTTCTTC | CASSYRGLEYNEQFF | TRBD2 | - | TRBJ2-1 | TRBV6-5
TGTGCCAGCAGTTATTTCAGGGGCGCTGAAGCTTTCTTT | CASSYFRGAEAFF | - | medium-sized | TRBJ1-1 | TRBV6-5
TGTGCCTGGAGTGTAGGGACAGGGGGCGCAGATACGCAGTATTTT | CAWSVGTGGADTQYF | TRBD1 | - | TRBJ2-3 | TRBV30
TGTGCCTGGCGGCTCCGGGACAGCGTCTCTGGGGCCAACGTCCTGACTTTC | CAWRLRDSVSGANVLTF | TRBD1 | - | TRBJ2-6 | TRBV30
TGTGCCAGCAGTATGGACAGGGGAGTGAATCAGCCCCAGCATTTT | CASSMDRGVNQPQHF | TRBD1 | - | TRBJ1-5 | TRBV6-1
TGCAGCGTTGAAGATTGGGAGGACGGAGAGACCCAGTACTTC | CSVEDWEDGETQYF | - | - | TRBJ2-5 | TRBV29-1